The 22 T cell receptor beta chains presented below share a single source sample, sequenced in a study of control samples from healthy donors and cancer patients. Assay: immunoSEQ multiplex PCR; the TCRdb copy retains only in-frame clones and omits some. The sample table sets out about 190,000 clones. Material for sequencing was blood. The receptors come from a woman aged 30 to 39 in good health.

The J gene is TRBJ2-3, the V gene TRBV4-1, with TRBD1 matching over 7 bases. The CDR3 totals 15 residues. The germline V gene has CDR1 MGHRA and CDR2 YSYEKL. After removal of 0 bases from V and 7 bases from J, the junction contained 7 bases not matched to a gene. This CDR3 reads CASSQEKDRPHTQYF. The DNA for the CDR3 is TGCGCCAGCAGCCAAGAAAAGGACAGGCCACATACGCAGTATTTT.

This chain connects TRBV7-9 to TRBJ2-7; no firm D call. V was pared by 5 bases and J by 4 bases, with 15 bases between. In germline, CDR1 is SEHNR, CDR2 FQNEAQ (reference sequence). This CDR3 spans 14 amino acids. The CDR3 protein is CASSQTVSGYEQYF. In nucleotides, the CDR3 is TGTGCCAGCAGCCAGACCGTTAGTGGGTACGAGCAGTACTTC. Full variable domain (missing parts from reference TRBV7-9 and TRBJ2-7): DTGVSQNPRHKITKRGQNVTFRCDPISEHNRLYWYRQTLGQGPEFLTYFQNEAQLEKSRLLSDRFSAERPKGSFSTLEIQRTEQGDSAMYLCASSQTVSGYEQYFGPGTRLTVT.

The chain links TRBV6-1 to TRBJ2-7; 7 bases are shared with TRBD2. This CDR3 region has 16 residues. Per the germline V gene, CDR1 is MNHNS and CDR2 is SASEGT. With V trimmed by 0 bases and J by 0 bases, 5 bases remained unmatched. CDR3 nucleotide sequence: TGTGCCAGCAGTGAAGCGCCGGCGGGGGTCTCCTACGAGCAGTACTTC. As protein: CASSEAPAGVSYEQYF.

The chain has TRBV2 and TRBJ2-3; 8 bases are shared with TRBD1. The germline V gene encodes CDR1 SNHLY and CDR2 FYNNEI. The CDR3 has 14 residues. The V and J ends lost 6 bases and 4 bases, in that order; junction bases with no gene match: 6. The chain's CDR3 is CASSDDRGSDTQYF. The CDR3 DNA sequence: TGTGCCAGCAGCGACGACAGGGGATCAGATACGCAGTATTTT.

The V call is TRBV4-2, the J call TRBJ1-2, with a weak D call TRBD1 (5 bases). This CDR3 is built from 15 residues. Germline V lookup: CDR1 LGHNA, CDR2 YNFKEQ. V was pared by 1 base and J by 10 bases, with 19 bases between. Here the CDR3 DNA reads TGTGCCAGCAGCCAAGGGCGGCGCACGGGGGAGTACTACACCTTC. Translation: CASSQGRRTGEYYTF.

The V call is TRBV12-3 or TRBV12-4, the J call TRBJ1-5; D remains ambiguous. The V gene lost 11 bases and the J gene lost 3 bases, with 8 bases spanning the gap. The CDR3 has 11 residues. The CDR3 sequence is CASGDNQPQHF. DNA of the CDR3: TGTGCCTCTGGAGACAATCAGCCCCAGCATTTT.

This chain links TRBV18 with TRBJ1-1, with 7 bases aligning to TRBD1. CDR1 and CDR2 (germline): KGHSH, LQKENI. Germline trimming cut 6 bases from V and 1 base from J; bases unmatched to any gene: 5. CDR3 length: 14 residues. CDR3 region: CASSPTGQNTEAFF. In DNA, the CDR3 is TGTGCCAGCTCCCCGACAGGGCAGAACACTGAAGCTTTCTTT.

The chain joins TRBV18 to TRBJ1-2; 8 nucleotides line up with TRBD1. Germline V lookup: CDR1 KGHSH, CDR2 LQKENI. The CDR3 runs 13 residues. The junction had 6 bases not matched to a gene; V was cut back by 5 bases and J by 7 bases. CDR3 bases: TGTGCCAGCTCATCAGACAGGGGCCTTGGCTACACCTTC. Its translation: CASSSDRGLGYTF.

This chain uses TRBV9 with TRBJ2-5, with 8 bases aligning to TRBD2. The CDR3 covers 15 residues. J lost 3 bases, V lost 4 bases, and 8 bases had no gene match. Germline V CDR1 and CDR2: SGDLS, YYNGEE. CDR3 nucleotide sequence: TGTGCCAGCAGCCCCCGGGGTAGCGGGGAAGAGACCCAGTACTTC. Protein product: CASSPRGSGEETQYF.

CDR3 loop: CATSRDSVGPQHF. The CDR3, as DNA: TGTGCCACCAGCAGAGATTCGGTGGGGCCCCAGCATTTT. J is TRBJ1-5 and V is TRBV15, with D unclear. Trimming pared 0 bases from V and 9 bases from J, leaving 9 bases between. Germline assignment: CDR1 LNHNV and CDR2 YYDKDF (reference sequence). The CDR3 length is 13 residues.

The chain couples TRBV19 to TRBJ1-1, with D unclear. CDR3 length equals 15 residues. The germline V and J ends were trimmed by 2 bases and 0 bases, with 10 bases remaining between them. Germline V gene data show CDR1 as LNHDA and CDR2 as SQIVND (reference sequence). This chain's CDR3 is CASSIREIMNTEAFF. CDR3 in DNA: TGTGCCAGTAGTATACGCGAGATAATGAACACTGAAGCTTTCTTT.

V gene TRBV3-1 (or the pseudogene TRBV3-2) combines with J gene TRBJ2-2; the D call may be TRBD1 or TRBD2 (5 bases each). V was cut by 4 bases and J by 7 bases, with 19 bases left in between. The germline gives CDR1 LGHDT, CDR2 YNNKEL (reference sequence). The CDR3 spans 16 residues. The CDR3 nucleotides read TGTGCCAGCAGCCCGGTCAGGGACGAATTCGGCGGGGAGCTGTTTTTT. Protein: CASSPVRDEFGGELFF.

The V gene is TRBV3-1 (or the pseudogene TRBV3-2), the J gene TRBJ2-3; D call uncertain. The CDR3 runs 16 residues. The V end was cut by 0 bases, the J end by 0 bases, with 10 bases between. The germline V gene has CDR1 LGHDT and CDR2 YNNKEL (reference sequence). In DNA form, the CDR3 reads TGTGCCAGCAGCCAAGATCTCACCGCGAGCACAGATACGCAGTATTTT. Amino acid sequence: CASSQDLTASTDTQYF.

This chain links TRBV4-1 with TRBJ1-4, with D unresolved. The V end was cut by 5 bases, the J end by 7 bases, with 11 bases between. The CDR3 sequence is 13 residues long. Germline-derived CDR1 and CDR2 are MGHRA and YSYEKL. The CDR3, as DNA: TGCGCCAGCAGCTCTGGGCTGGTTGAAAAACTGTTTTTT. This sequence encodes CASSSGLVEKLFF.

About this clone itself: The sample carries other DNA sequences with the same CDR3. The V call is TRBV28, the J call TRBJ1-2, with D maybe TRBD1 (5 bases). The CDR3 sequence is 14 residues long. CDR1 is MDHEN, CDR2 SYDVKM, per germline. V was trimmed by 2 bases and J by 8 bases, leaving 15 bases between them. CDR3 sequence reads: CASSLLGRGEGYTF. Here the CDR3 DNA reads TGTGCCAGCAGTTTACTGGGACGTGGCGAAGGCTACACCTTC.

The chain carries TRBV7-8 and TRBJ1-2; 7 bases are a match to TRBD1. Unmatched junction bases numbered 8, after V lost 1 base and J lost 3 bases. The germline CDR1 and CDR2 sequences are SGHVS and FQNEAQ. This CDR3 is built from 16 residues. The DNA of the CDR3 is TGTGCCAGCAGCTTAGTTGGGACAGCCTCCTACTATGGCTACACCTTC. Its translation is CASSLVGTASYYGYTF.

The chain employs TRBV6-2 or TRBV6-3 and TRBJ1-1; no clear D. CDR1 is MNHEY and CDR2 is SVGEGT in the germline V gene. The ends were cut back, 2 bases at V and 1 base at J, with 8 bases in the middle. CDR3 length: 14 amino acids. The CDR3 sequence: CASSYSEENTEAFF. In DNA form, the CDR3 reads TGTGCCAGCAGTTACAGTGAGGAGAACACTGAAGCTTTCTTT.

Concerning this clone: At one end, the junction sequence differs from germline, possibly due to a read error. This specimen includes other DNA sequences encoding the same CDR3. V and J are TRBV6-2 or TRBV6-3 and TRBJ1-1; TRBD1 agrees at 7 bases. The CDR3 sequence is 14 residues long. CDR1 MNHEY and CDR2 SVGEGT come from the germline V gene. CDR3 nucleotides: TGTGCCAGCAGCCGAGACAGGGTGGACACTGAGGCTTTCTTT. It specifies CASSRDRVDTEAFF.

This rearrangement joins TRBV6-2 or TRBV6-3 to TRBJ2-3; TRBD2 might be the D (6 bases). The CDR3 sequence is 17 residues long. The germline V gene encodes CDR1 MNHEY and CDR2 SVGEGT. V was trimmed by 6 bases and J by 0 bases, leaving 19 bases between them. CDR3 loop: CASRPFRDWKSTDTQYF. CDR3 DNA: TGTGCCAGCAGACCTTTCCGGGACTGGAAAAGCACAGATACGCAGTATTTT.

This sequence joins TRBV20-1 and TRBJ1-5, with D unresolved. Germline-derived CDR1 and CDR2 are DFQATT and SNEGSKA (reference sequence). The V end lost 1 base, the J end lost 11 bases, and 9 bases lay between the germline ends. There are 11 residues in the CDR3. CDR3 sequence reads: CSARADRAQHF. In nucleotides, the CDR3 is TGCAGTGCTAGAGCAGACCGGGCCCAGCATTTT.

The CDR3 loop is CSAVRDNGNTIYF. The CDR3 DNA reads as TGCAGCGCAGTCCGGGACAATGGAAACACCATATATTTT. The gene calls are TRBV29-1 and TRBJ1-3; D might be TRBD1 (6 bases). CDR1 and CDR2 (germline): SQVTM, ANQGSEA. Trimming pared 7 bases from V and 3 bases from J, leaving 13 bases between. This CDR3 has 13 amino acids.

The chain links TRBV6-5 to TRBJ1-4; D possibly corresponds to TRBD1 (6 bases). This CDR3 has 15 residues. Germline CDR1 MNHEY, CDR2 SVGAGI. V shed 2 bases and J shed 8 bases, with 15 bases lying between them. CDR3 region: CASSYDRSPGEKLFF. For the CDR3, the DNA is TGTGCCAGCAGTTACGACAGGTCCCCCGGGGAAAAACTGTTTTTT.